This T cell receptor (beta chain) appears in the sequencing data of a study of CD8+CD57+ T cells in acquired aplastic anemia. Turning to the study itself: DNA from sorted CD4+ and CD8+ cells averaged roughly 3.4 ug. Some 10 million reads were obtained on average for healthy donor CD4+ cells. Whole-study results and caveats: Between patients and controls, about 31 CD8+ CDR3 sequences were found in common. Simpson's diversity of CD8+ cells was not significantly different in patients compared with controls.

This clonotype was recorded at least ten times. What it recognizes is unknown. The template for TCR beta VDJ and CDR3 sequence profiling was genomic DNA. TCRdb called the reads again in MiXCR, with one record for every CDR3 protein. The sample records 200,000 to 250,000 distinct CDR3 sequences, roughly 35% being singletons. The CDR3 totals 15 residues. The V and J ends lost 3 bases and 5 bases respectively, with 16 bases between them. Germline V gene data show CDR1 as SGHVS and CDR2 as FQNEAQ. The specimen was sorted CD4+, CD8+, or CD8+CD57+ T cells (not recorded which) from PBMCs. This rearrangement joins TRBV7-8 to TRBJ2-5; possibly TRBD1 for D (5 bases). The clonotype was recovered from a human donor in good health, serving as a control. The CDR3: CASSFGRTLMETQYF. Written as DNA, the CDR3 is TGTGCCAGCAGCTTCGGCAGGACATTAATGGAGACCCAGTACTTC.